One and the same sample provided the 12 T cell receptor beta chains below, sequenced in a study of cytomegalovirus exposure and HLA in healthy donors. The data were produced by immunoSEQ multiplex PCR, yet TCRdb's version contains in-frame clones alone and is incomplete. The repertoire holds some 120,000 clones, 70% to 90% seen once, with 2.1% in the top ten. Sequenced sample: PBMCs. These receptors all stem from a woman aged 25 to 39 in good health and CMV-seronegative.

The CDR3 coding sequence is TGTGCCACCAGCAGAGATTTTCCGGGACATAACACTGAAGCTTTCTTT. The encoded protein is CATSRDFPGHNTEAFF. The chain recombines TRBV15 with TRBJ1-1; a possible D gene is TRBD1 (6 bases). Trimming took off 0 bases at V and 2 bases at J, with 13 bases between the two ends. The germline V gene encodes CDR1 LNHNV and CDR2 YYDKDF (reference sequence). The CDR3 has 16 amino acids.

V gene TRBV1 combines with J gene TRBJ2-3; the table's D gene call, TRBD2, was not cross checked with the DNA. TRBV1 is a known pseudogene. This CDR3 region has 15 residues. The CDR3: CTSSQTRTSSDTQYF. For the CDR3, the DNA is TGCACCAGCAGCCAAACCCGGACTAGTTCAGATACGCAGTATTTT.

The count of this clone is one. CDR3 coding DNA: TGTGCCAGTAGTCCGCCCGGCGGCTATAATTCACCCCTCCACTTT. Translation: CASSPPGGYNSPLHF. This sequence joins TRBV19 and TRBJ1-6, with no clear D. The V and J ends lost 5 bases and 3 bases respectively, with 11 bases between them. The germline V gene encodes CDR1 LNHDA and CDR2 SQIVND (reference sequence). The CDR3 is made up of 15 amino acids.

This clone was seen just once. V gene TRBV5-6 combines with J gene TRBJ2-5, with 11 bases lining up with TRBD1. The V segment lost 4 bases and the J segment 5 bases; nucleotides outside the gene matches: 7. Germline lookup yields CDR1 SGHDT and CDR2 YYEEEE. This CDR3 has 15 residues. The DNA for the CDR3 is TGTGCCAGCAGCACCGGACAGGGGGCTTGGGAGACCCAGTACTTC. As protein: CASSTGQGAWETQYF.

This clone appeared a single time. The chain is built from TRBV15 and TRBJ1-1, with D unclear. V was clipped by 7 bases and J by 1 base, with 7 bases between them. The germline V gene encodes CDR1 LNHNV and CDR2 YYDKDF (reference sequence). The CDR3 consists of 12 residues. The CDR3 spells CATTEGNTEAFF. DNA for the CDR3: TGTGCCACCACCGAGGGGAACACTGAAGCTTTCTTT.

CDR3 residues: CASSPAGQGSGNTIYF. The CDR3, as DNA: TGTGCCAGCAGTCCTGCCGGCCAGGGAAGTGGAAACACCATATATTTT. V is TRBV28 and J is TRBJ1-3, with D perhaps matching TRBD1 (5 bases). Germline CDR1 and CDR2: MDHEN and SYDVKM. Trimming pared 5 bases from V and 3 bases from J, leaving 17 bases between. The CDR3 is 16 residues long. Looking up the rest from reference TRBV28 and TRBJ1-3 gives the full variable domain: DVKVTQSSRYLVKRTGEKVFLECVQDMDHENMFWYRQDPGLGLRLIYFSYDVKMKEKGDIPEGYSVSREKKERFSLILESASTNQTSMYLCASSPAGQGSGNTIYFGEGSWLTVV.

The chain uses TRBV7-2 and TRBJ2-1, with D maybe TRBD2 (6 bases). The CDR3 has 14 residues. The V end was cut by 5 bases, the J end by 10 bases, with 18 bases between. Germline V CDR1 and CDR2: SGHTA, FQGNSA. Here the CDR3 DNA reads TGTGCCAGCAGCGTACTGGGAGGTGTGGGCGAGCAGTTCTTC. This sequence encodes CASSVLGGVGEQFF.

The chain couples TRBV27 to TRBJ1-2; 8 bases match TRBD1. J lost 6 bases, V lost 5 bases, and 5 bases had no gene match. The CDR3 spans 13 residues. Germline V gene data show CDR1 as MNHEY and CDR2 as SMNVEV (reference sequence). CDR3 sequence: CASSLQGAHGYTF. As DNA, the CDR3 is TGTGCCAGCAGTCTTCAGGGGGCTCATGGCTACACCTTC.

The chain couples TRBV11-3 to TRBJ2-7; TRBD2 matches at 13 bases. Germline lookup yields CDR1 SGHNT and CDR2 YENEEA. CDR3 size: 15 residues. V gave up 5 bases and J gave up 0 bases; unmatched junction bases: 1. CDR3 residues: CASSRTSGSSYEQYF. CDR3 in DNA: TGTGCCAGCAGCCGGACTAGCGGGAGCTCCTACGAGCAGTACTTC.

The chain employs TRBV9 and TRBJ2-1; no definite D call. This CDR3 contains 15 residues. Trimming took off 3 bases at V and 0 bases at J, with 10 bases between the two ends. Germline V gene lookup returns CDR1 SGDLS and CDR2 YYNGEE. Written as DNA, the CDR3 is TGTGCCAGCAGCGGGGCCCCAAGCTCCTACAATGAGCAGTTCTTC. Amino acid sequence: CASSGAPSSYNEQFF. The full variable domain, rest sourced from reference TRBV9 and TRBJ2-1, is DSGVTQTPKHLITATGQRVTLRCSPRSGDLSVYWYQQSLDQGLQFLIQYYNGEERAKGNILERFSAQQFPDLHSELNLSSLELGDSALYFCASSGAPSSYNEQFFGPGTRLTVL.

The sample holds one count of this clone. The rearrangement links TRBV7-2 to TRBJ1-4; TRBD1 matches at 8 bases. This CDR3 spans 15 amino acids. The junction had 4 bases not matched to a gene; V was cut back by 4 bases and J by 3 bases. Germline V gene lookup returns CDR1 SGHTA and CDR2 FQGNSA. This chain's CDR3 is CASSSQGASNEKLFF. The CDR3, as DNA: TGTGCCAGCAGCTCTCAGGGGGCGTCTAATGAAAAACTGTTTTTT. The full variable domain, its missing parts supplied by reference TRBV7-2 and TRBJ1-4, is GAGVSQSPSNKVTEKGKDVELRCDPISGHTALYWYRQSLGQGLEFLIYFQGNSAPDKSGLPSDRFSAERTGGSVSTLTIQRTQQEDSAVYLCASSSQGASNEKLFFGSGTQLSVL.

The chain recombines TRBV2 with TRBJ1-6; TRBD1 agrees at 7 bases. Germline V gene lookup returns CDR1 SNHLY and CDR2 FYNNEI. The CDR3 loop spans 14 amino acids. V shed 4 bases, J shed 7 bases, and the junction held 4 bases outside the gene matches. The CDR3 loop is CASSGQGQNSPLHF. In DNA, the CDR3 is TGTGCCAGCAGTGGACAGGGACAGAATTCACCCCTCCACTTT.